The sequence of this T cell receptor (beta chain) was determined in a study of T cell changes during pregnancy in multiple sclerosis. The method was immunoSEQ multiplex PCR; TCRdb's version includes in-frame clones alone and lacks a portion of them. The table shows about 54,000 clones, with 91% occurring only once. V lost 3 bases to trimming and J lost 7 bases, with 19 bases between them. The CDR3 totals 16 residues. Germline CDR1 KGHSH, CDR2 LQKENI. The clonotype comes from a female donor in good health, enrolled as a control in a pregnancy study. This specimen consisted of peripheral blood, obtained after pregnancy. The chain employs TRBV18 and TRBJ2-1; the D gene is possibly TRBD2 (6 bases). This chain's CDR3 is CASSPGGIIGVNEQFF. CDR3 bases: TGTGCCAGCTCACCGGGCGGGATAATCGGAGTAAATGAGCAGTTCTTC.